This TCR beta chain was profiled in a study of control samples from healthy donors and cancer patients. The CDR3 extends over 14 amino acids. V was clipped by 8 bases and J by 3 bases; unmatched bases: 6. Per germline, CDR1 MDHEN and CDR2 SYDVKM. Clones were sequenced by immunoSEQ multiplex PCR, and TCRdb holds only the in-frame ones, with some missing. The sample holds over 100,000 clones, about nine tenths seen once. The gene calls are TRBV28 and TRBJ1-4; 7 nucleotides match TRBD1. The receptor was derived from a human donor in good health. The donor label of this sample is uncertain. Input material: blood. This chain's CDR3 is CASQTGSANEKLFF. CDR3 nucleotides: TGTGCCAGCCAGACAGGGTCGGCTAATGAAAAACTGTTTTTT.